This entry describes one T cell receptor beta chain. Assay used: immunoSEQ multiplex PCR; TCRdb lists only in-frame clones, some missing. The sample lists 30,000 to 45,000 clones, around 80% seen once, with 22% in the top ten. The data belong to a study of OX40 agonist ivuxolimab in advanced cancers. Whole-study context: Given to patients was ivuxolimab, an agonistic anti-OX40 (CD134) antibody. Recorded diagnoses for dose-escalation patients were hepatocellular carcinoma, melanoma, renal cell or head and neck cancer.

Germline trimming cut 5 bases from V and 7 bases from J; bases unmatched to any gene: 9. The CDR3 is made up of 17 amino acids. Germline values: CDR1 MDHEN, CDR2 SYDVKM. This specimen consisted of CD4+ or CD8+ T cells sorted from blood, obtained in a trial of the OX40 agonist ivuxolimab. V and J are TRBV28 and TRBJ2-2, with 14 bases aligning to TRBD2. This sequence originates from an adult with an advanced solid tumor such as melanoma, head and neck, liver or kidney cancer. The CDR3 nucleotides read TGTGCCAGCAGTCTCGGGACTAGCGGGGGACCGGACGGGGAGCTGTTTTTT. Its protein product is CASSLGTSGGPDGELFF.